The entry below describes one TCR beta chain. Its antigen remains unidentified. Within one base of it there is no much larger clone, and no base qualities were kept. Receptor amplification or capture employed the immunoSEQ multiplex PCR assay. In the source study's methods: To diagnose cytomegalovirus status from the catalog of TCR beta chain sequences, a statistical classification framework was built. TCRdb carries this immuneACCESS record with in-frame sequences only. Its versions omit some clonotypes, under half of them owing to an unresolved V gene in the studies checked, with the rest unexplained. Clone size and V and J calls were adopted from that table, with D and trimming inferred from the DNA. This sample comprises fewer than 200,000 clones, 86% of them detected only once. Clones ranked in the top ten supply 2% to 3% of the sample. The CDR3 sequence holds 17 residues, the cysteine and phenylalanine included. Only the CDR3 region is kept as DNA, spanning 51 bases read in frame from base 1. The germline V gene encodes CDR1 KGHSH and CDR2 LQKENI. Ends trimmed: V by 3 bases, J by 1 base; bases unmatched to a gene: 11.

This sample is part of a study of cytomegalovirus exposure and HLA in healthy donors (dated by TCRdb to the late 2010s). About the investigation overall: A later analysis indicated that the 120 validation repertoires were generated on the platform also employed for the 670 or so repertoires of the first cohort. The study was designed to test whether signatures of past pathogen exposure could be identified by cataloging public T cell receptors. Along with the roughly 700-subject first cohort, a separate validation cohort of over a hundred different subjects was used. To predict cytomegalovirus infection status, the study combined high-throughput TCR immunosequencing, statistical association of individual TCRs with disease status, and machine learning.

Donors formed part of the validation cohort, which comprised over a hundred subjects and was distinct from the first cohort of 666 subjects. Findings and caveats that apply to the study as a whole: Most TCR sequences were seen in very few donors, while some public TCRs were found in many individuals. In vitro tests confirmed that a few of the cytomegalovirus-associated TCR beta chains recognize cytomegalovirus antigens. Subsequent analysis determined that TCRs grouped into clusters in the first cohort also showed a tendency toward co-occurrence across the 120 or so validation repertoires, and about 93% of cluster scores exceeded 0. A total of about 180 TCR beta chains were listed by the study as associated with cytomegalovirus. The authors suggested that the approach could potentially be extended to other disease states and immunological phenotypes. All 130 or so repertoires were used to score co-occurrence in the validation cohort in a later analysis, because that analysis had no HLA typing for the cohort. The classifier was reported to diagnose cytomegalovirus status with high specificity and sensitivity in both the original cohort and the validation cohort.

The receptor's source is a man aged 18 to 30 in good health and CMV-seropositive. The sample comprised PBMCs. Recombination linked TRBV18 to TRBJ1-1; 7 bases in the junction line up with TRBD1. The DNA sequence is given as TGTGCCAGCTCACCCCTACCCACGGGACAGTCGAACACTGAAGCTTTCTTT. Translated, it gives CASSPLPTGQSNTEAFF.